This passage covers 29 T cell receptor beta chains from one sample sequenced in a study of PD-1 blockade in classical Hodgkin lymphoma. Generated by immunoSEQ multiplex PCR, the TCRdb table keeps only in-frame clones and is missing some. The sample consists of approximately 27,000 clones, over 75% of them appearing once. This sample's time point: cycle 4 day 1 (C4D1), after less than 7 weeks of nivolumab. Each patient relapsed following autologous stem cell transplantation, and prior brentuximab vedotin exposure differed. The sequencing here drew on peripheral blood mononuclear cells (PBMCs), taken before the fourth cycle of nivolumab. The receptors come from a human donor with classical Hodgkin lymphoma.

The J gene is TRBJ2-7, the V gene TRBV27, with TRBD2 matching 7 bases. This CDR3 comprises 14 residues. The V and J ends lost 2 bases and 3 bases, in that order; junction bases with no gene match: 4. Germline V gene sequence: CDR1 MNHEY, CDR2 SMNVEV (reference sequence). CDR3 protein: CASSLRGGIYEQYF. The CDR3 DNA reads TGTGCCAGCAGTTTAAGGGGAGGGATCTACGAGCAGTACTTC.

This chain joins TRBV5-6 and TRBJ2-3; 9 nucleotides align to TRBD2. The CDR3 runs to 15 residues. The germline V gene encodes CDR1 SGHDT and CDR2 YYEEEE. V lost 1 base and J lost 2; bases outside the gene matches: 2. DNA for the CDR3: TGTGCCAGCAGCTTGACTAGCGGGCTCACAGATACGCAGTATTTT. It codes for CASSLTSGLTDTQYF.

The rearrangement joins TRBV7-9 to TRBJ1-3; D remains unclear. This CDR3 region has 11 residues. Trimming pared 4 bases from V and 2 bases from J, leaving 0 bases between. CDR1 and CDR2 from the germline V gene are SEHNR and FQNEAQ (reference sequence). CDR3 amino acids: CASSSGNTIYF. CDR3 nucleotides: TGTGCCAGCAGCTCTGGAAACACCATATATTTT. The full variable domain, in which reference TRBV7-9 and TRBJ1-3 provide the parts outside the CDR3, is DTGVSQNPRHKITKRGQNVTFRCDPISEHNRLYWYRQTLGQGPEFLTYFQNEAQLEKSRLLSDRFSAERPKGSFSTLEIQRTEQGDSAMYLCASSSGNTIYFGEGSWLTVV.

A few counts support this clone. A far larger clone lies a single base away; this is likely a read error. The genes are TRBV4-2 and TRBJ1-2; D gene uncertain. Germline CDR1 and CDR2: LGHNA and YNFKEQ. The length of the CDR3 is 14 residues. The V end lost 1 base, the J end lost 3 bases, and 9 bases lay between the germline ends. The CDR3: CASSQVGEDYGYTF. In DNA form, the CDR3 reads TGTGCCAGCAGCCAAGTTGGGGAAGACTATGGCTACACCTTC.

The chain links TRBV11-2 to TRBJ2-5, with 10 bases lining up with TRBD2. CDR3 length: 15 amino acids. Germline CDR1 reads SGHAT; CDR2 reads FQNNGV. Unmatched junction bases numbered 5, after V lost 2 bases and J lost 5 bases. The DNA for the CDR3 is TGTGCCAGCAGCTTAACAGCGGGGGGGCCGGAGACCCAGTACTTC. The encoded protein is CASSLTAGGPETQYF.

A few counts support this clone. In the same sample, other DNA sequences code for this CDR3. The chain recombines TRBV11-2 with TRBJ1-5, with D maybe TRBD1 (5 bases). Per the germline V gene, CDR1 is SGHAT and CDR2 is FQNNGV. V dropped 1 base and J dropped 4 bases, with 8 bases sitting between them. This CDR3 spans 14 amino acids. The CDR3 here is CASSLGQTNQPQHF. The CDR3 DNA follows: TGTGCCAGCAGCTTAGGACAGACAAATCAGCCCCAGCATTTT.

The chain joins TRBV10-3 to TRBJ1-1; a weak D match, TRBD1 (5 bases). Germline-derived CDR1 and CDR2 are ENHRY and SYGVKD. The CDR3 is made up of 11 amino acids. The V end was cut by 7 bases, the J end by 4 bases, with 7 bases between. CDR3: CAITGGTEAFF. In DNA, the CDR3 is TGTGCCATCACGGGGGGCACTGAAGCTTTCTTT.

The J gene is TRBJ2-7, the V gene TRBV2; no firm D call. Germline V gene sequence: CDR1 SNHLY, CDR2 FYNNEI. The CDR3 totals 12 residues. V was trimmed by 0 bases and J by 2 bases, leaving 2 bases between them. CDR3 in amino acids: CASSEAAYEQYF. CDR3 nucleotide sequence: TGTGCCAGCAGTGAAGCCGCCTACGAGCAGTACTTC.

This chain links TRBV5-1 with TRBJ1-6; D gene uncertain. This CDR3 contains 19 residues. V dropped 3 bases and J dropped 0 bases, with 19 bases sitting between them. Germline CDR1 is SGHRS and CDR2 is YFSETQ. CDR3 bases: TGCGCCAGCAGCTCAATTCGAGGGCTCACGAGCTCCTATAATTCACCCCTCCACTTT. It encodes CASSSIRGLTSSYNSPLHF.

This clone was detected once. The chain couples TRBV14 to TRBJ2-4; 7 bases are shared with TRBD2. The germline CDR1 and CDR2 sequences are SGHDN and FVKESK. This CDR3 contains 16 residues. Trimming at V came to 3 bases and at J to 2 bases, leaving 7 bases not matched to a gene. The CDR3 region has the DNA TGTGCCAGCAGCCACCGGGGGGAGGGTTCCAAAAACATTCAGTACTTC. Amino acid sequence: CASSHRGEGSKNIQYF.

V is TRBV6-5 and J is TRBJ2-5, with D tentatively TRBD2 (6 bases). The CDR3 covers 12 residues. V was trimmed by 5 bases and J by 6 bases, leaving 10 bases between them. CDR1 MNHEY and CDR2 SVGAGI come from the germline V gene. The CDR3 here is CASSPGGQTQYF. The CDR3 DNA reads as TGTGCCAGCAGTCCCGGGGGACAGACCCAGTACTTC.

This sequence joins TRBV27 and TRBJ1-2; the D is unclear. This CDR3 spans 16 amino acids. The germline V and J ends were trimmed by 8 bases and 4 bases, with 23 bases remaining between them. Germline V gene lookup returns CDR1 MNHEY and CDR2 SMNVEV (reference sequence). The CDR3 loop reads CASCPSKMPFGYGYTF. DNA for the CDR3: TGTGCCAGCTGTCCTAGTAAAATGCCCTTCGGCTATGGCTACACCTTC.

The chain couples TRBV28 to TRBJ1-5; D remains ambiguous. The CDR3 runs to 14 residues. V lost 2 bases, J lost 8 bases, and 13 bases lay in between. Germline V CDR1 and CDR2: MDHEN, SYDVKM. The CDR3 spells CASSLKSRGEPQHF. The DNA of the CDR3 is TGTGCCAGCAGTTTAAAATCACGGGGAGAGCCCCAGCATTTT.

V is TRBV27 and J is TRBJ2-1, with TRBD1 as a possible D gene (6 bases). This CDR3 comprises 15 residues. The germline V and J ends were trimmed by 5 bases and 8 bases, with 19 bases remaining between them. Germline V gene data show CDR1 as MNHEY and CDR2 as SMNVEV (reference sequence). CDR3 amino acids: CASSPRTEARDEQFF. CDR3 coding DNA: TGTGCCAGCAGTCCCCGGACAGAGGCTAGGGATGAGCAGTTCTTC.

The CDR3 loop is CASSPGDYEQYF. In DNA form, the CDR3 reads TGTGCCAGCAGCCCTGGGGACTACGAGCAGTACTTC. This sequence joins TRBV6-1 and TRBJ2-7; no reliable D call. The CDR3 is 12 amino acids. In germline, CDR1 is MNHNS, CDR2 SASEGT. The V end lost 6 bases, the J end lost 3 bases, and 9 bases lay between the germline ends.

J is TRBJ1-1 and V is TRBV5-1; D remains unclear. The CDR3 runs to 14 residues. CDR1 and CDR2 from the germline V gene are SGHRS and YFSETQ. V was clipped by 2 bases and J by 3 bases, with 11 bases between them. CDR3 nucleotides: TGCGCCAGCAGCTTTACCCAATCGGACACTGAAGCTTTCTTT. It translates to CASSFTQSDTEAFF.

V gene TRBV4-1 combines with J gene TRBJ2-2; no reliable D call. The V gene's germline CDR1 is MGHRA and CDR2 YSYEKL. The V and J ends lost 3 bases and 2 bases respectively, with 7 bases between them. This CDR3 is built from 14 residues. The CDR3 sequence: CASSQGRNTGELFF. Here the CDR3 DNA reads TGCGCCAGCAGCCAGGGCAGAAACACCGGGGAGCTGTTTTTT.

CDR3 DNA: TGCGCCAGCAGCTTGTATGCAGGGGACACTGAAGCTTTCTTT. It is translated as CASSLYAGDTEAFF. V is TRBV5-1 and J is TRBJ1-1; maybe TRBD1 (6 bases). Germline V gene sequence: CDR1 SGHRS, CDR2 YFSETQ. There are 14 residues in the CDR3. Trimming took off 1 base at V and 3 bases at J, with 10 bases between the two ends.

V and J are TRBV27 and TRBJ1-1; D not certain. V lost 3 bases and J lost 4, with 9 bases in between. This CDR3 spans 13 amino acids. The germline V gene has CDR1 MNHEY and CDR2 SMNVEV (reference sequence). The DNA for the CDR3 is TGTGCCAGCAGTTTGGGGTTGGGCACTGAAGCTTTCTTT. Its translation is CASSLGLGTEAFF.

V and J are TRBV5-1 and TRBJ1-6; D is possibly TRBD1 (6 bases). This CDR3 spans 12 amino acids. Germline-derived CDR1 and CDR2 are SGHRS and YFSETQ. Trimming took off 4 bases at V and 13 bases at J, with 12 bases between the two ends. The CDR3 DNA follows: TGCGCCAGCAGCGCGGGGACAATCCCCCTCCACTTT. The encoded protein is CASSAGTIPLHF.

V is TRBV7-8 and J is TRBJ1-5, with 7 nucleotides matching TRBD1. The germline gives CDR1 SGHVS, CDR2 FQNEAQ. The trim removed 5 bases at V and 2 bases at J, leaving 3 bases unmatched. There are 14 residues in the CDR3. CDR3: CASSTTGGNQPQHF. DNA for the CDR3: TGTGCCAGCAGCACCACAGGGGGCAATCAGCCCCAGCATTTT.

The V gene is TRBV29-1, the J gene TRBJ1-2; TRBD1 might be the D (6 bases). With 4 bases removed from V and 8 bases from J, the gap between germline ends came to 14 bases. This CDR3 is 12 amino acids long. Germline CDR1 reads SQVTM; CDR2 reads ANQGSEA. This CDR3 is CSVAGQGSGYTF. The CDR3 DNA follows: TGCAGCGTTGCAGGGCAGGGGAGCGGCTACACCTTC.

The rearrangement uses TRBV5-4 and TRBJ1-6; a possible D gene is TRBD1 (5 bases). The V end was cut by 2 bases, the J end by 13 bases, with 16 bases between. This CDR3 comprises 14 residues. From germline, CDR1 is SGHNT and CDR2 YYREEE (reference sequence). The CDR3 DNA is TGTGCCAGCAGCTTCTCGGGGCTAGGTGGGCCCCTCCACTTT. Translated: CASSFSGLGGPLHF.

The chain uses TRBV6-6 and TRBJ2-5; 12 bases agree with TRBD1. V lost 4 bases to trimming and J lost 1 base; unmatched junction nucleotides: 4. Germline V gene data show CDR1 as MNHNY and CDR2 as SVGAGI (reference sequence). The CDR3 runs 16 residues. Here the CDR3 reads CASSFPGQGAQETQYF. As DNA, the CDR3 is TGTGCCAGCAGTTTCCCGGGACAGGGGGCCCAAGAGACCCAGTACTTC.

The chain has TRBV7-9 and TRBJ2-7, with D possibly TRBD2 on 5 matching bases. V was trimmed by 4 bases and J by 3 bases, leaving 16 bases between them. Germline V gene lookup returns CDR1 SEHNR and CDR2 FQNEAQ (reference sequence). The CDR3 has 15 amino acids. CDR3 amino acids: CASSSGEGGNYEQYF. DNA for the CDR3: TGTGCCAGCAGCTCCGGCGAAGGAGGCAACTACGAGCAGTACTTC.

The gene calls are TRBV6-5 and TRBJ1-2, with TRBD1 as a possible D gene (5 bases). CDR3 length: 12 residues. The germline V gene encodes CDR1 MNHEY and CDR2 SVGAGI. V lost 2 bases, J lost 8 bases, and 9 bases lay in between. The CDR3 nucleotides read TGTGCCAGCAGTTACCCCTGGGGGGGCTACACCTTC. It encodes CASSYPWGGYTF.

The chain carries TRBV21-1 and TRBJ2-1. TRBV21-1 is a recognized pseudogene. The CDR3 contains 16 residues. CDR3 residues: CASSNKGLQNYNEQFF. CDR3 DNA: TGTGCCAGCAGCAATAAAGGGCTTCAGAACTACAATGAGCAGTTCTTC.

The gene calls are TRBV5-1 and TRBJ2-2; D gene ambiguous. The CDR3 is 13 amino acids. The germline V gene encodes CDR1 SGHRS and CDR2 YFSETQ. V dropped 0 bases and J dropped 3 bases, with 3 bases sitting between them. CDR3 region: CASSLAYTGELFF. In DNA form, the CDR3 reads TGCGCCAGCAGCTTGGCGTACACCGGGGAGCTGTTTTTT.

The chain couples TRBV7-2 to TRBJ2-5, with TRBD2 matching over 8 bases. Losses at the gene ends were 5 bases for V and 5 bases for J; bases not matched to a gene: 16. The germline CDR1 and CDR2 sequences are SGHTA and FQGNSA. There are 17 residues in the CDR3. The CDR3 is CASSLSLSGGLRETQYF. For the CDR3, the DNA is TGTGCCAGCAGCCTCTCCCTAAGCGGGGGATTACGGGAGACCCAGTACTTC.